This T cell receptor beta chain was captured by sequencing in a study of shared clonotypes between healthy human individuals. Clones were sequenced by immunoSEQ multiplex PCR, and TCRdb holds only the in-frame ones, with some missing. The sample includes more than 1 million clones, around three quarters of them seen just once. This CDR3 spans 16 amino acids. Trimming left V 7 bases short and J 0 bases short, with 15 bases between. From germline, CDR1 is MDHEN and CDR2 SYDVKM. This chain uses TRBV28 with TRBJ1-4, with a weak D call TRBD1 (6 bases). Sequenced material: memory CD4+ T cells from PBMCs. Subset reported: CD45RA-negative fraction. This clonotype was sampled from a man between 18 and 35 years old in good health. Some clones in this sample may be carry-over from other donors' samples. CDR3 DNA sequence: TGTGCCAGCATCGGGGGGGCCCCAGCAACTAATGAAAAACTGTTTTTT. This gives the protein CASIGGAPATNEKLFF.